This T cell receptor (beta chain) was documented in a study of T-cell memory formation after mild COVID-19. For the study at large: Clustering of TCRs was largely donor specific. Study observations and caveats: The CD4+ clones that contracted clustered mainly within CM and EM, and the CD8+ clones concentrated in EMRA.

Each CDR3 protein is one row after TCRdb ran MiXCR on the 5' RACE reads. The sample lists some 180,000 distinct CDR3 sequences; less than 20% were seen once. Comments on this clonotype: What it binds is unknown.

The sequenced sample was PBMCs or a T cell subset sorted from them (not recorded which). The sequence derives from a man aged 18 to 29 who had mild COVID-19 (a few samples of this study predate the infection). Cell type and time point are not known.

CDR3 sequence reads: CASSQTGTGPFF. The CDR3 nucleotides read TGTGCCAGCAGCCAGACCGGGACAGGGCCTTTCTTT. This sequence joins TRBV3-1 and TRBJ1-1; 9 bases map to TRBD1. V lost 3 bases, J lost 12 bases, and 5 bases stayed unmatched. The germline CDR1 and CDR2 sequences are LGHDT and YNNKEL (reference sequence). The CDR3 totals 12 residues.